A selection of T cell receptor beta chains follows, all from one sample in a study of blood T cells in healthy people across ages. TCRdb analysed the 5' RACE reads with MiXCR anew, one entry per CDR3 protein. Among some 1,800,000 distinct CDR3 sequences listed, roughly 43% were seen once. Sequences were obtained from blood. These receptors were obtained from a human donor in good health. Each CDR3 is given with its conserved first and last residue. D genes are given only for firm matches. The size entry is marked missing in some rows and otherwise reads once, few, many or a size class.

v_call	d_call	j_call	clone_size	cdr3_aa	cdr3_nt
TRBV12-3/TRBV12-4	TRBD1	TRBJ2-1	once	CASRPLDRGVDNEQFF	TGTGCCAGCAGACCACTAGACAGGGGAGTAGACAATGAGCAGTTCTTC
TRBV6-2/TRBV6-3	-	TRBJ1-1	once	CASSLPQQVNTEAFF	TGTGCCAGCAGTTTACCCCAACAGGTGAACACTGAAGCTTTCTTT
TRBV29-1	-	TRBJ1-2	-	CSAGSRDNYGYTF	TGCAGCGCTGGGAGCAGGGACAACTATGGCTACACCTTC
TRBV4-3	TRBD1	TRBJ1-2	-	CAGSQDAGGIYGYTF	TGCGCCGGCAGCCAAGATGCAGGGGGTATCTATGGCTACACCTTC
TRBV28	TRBD2	TRBJ2-1	-	CASSPGLGLSEQFF	TGTGCCAGCAGTCCAGGACTAGGACTAAGTGAGCAGTTCTTC
TRBV9	-	TRBJ1-1	-	CASSVLMASEAFF	TGTGCCAGCAGCGTACTAATGGCATCTGAAGCTTTCTTT
TRBV13	-	TRBJ2-5	-	CASMEGARETQYF	TGTGCCAGCATGGAGGGGGCCCGGGAGACCCAGTACTTC
TRBV2	-	TRBJ1-2	once	CASSESMGRGYTF	TGTGCCAGCAGTGAAAGTATGGGCCGCGGCTACACCTTC
TRBV15	TRBD1	TRBJ2-7	few	CATSFRDRGYEQYF	TGTGCCACCAGCTTCCGGGACAGGGGATACGAGCAGTACTTC
TRBV20-1	-	TRBJ2-7	few	CSARDRHYYEQYF	TGCAGTGCTAGAGATCGACACTACTACGAGCAGTACTTC
TRBV5-5	-	TRBJ1-4	-	CASSLSGQVLHQLFF	TGTGCCAGCAGCTTAAGTGGGCAGGTCCTACACCAACTGTTTTTT
TRBV7-9	TRBD1	TRBJ2-5	-	CASSSTDRGQETQYF	TGTGCCAGCAGCTCCACCGACAGGGGCCAAGAGACCCAGTACTTC
TRBV7-9	TRBD2	TRBJ2-1	-	CASSPGGVVNEQFF	TGTGCCAGCAGCCCGGGAGGGGTAGTCAATGAGCAGTTCTTC
TRBV27	TRBD2	TRBJ2-1	few	CASSLIGLAATYNEQFF	TGTGCCAGCAGTTTAATAGGACTAGCGGCTACCTACAATGAGCAGTTCTTC
TRBV4-3	-	TRBJ2-1	-	CASSQGAGEDLYNEQFF	TGCGCCAGCAGCCAAGGGGCAGGGGAAGACCTCTACAATGAGCAGTTCTTC
TRBV3-1	TRBD1	TRBJ1-2	few	CASSQDLQGAGGYTF	TGTGCCAGCAGCCAAGATCTACAGGGGGCTGGTGGCTACACCTTC
TRBV9	TRBD1	TRBJ2-7	few	CASSASPSQGREQYF	TGTGCCAGCAGCGCTTCACCCTCACAGGGGCGCGAGCAGTACTTC
TRBV7-9	TRBD1	TRBJ1-2	-	CASSGGTGFSSGYTF	TGTGCCAGCAGCGGAGGGACAGGGTTTAGCAGTGGCTACACCTTC
TRBV20-1	-	TRBJ2-5	-	CSAAGGDAGETQYF	TGCAGTGCTGCCGGGGGCGACGCGGGAGAGACCCAGTACTTC
TRBV7-9	-	TRBJ1-1	many	CASGSAFTEAFF	TGTGCCAGCGGATCTGCCTTCACTGAAGCTTTCTTT
TRBV6-4	-	TRBJ2-3	few	CASSVDGATDTQYF	TGTGCCAGCAGTGTGGACGGTGCCACAGATACGCAGTATTTT
TRBV7-2	-	TRBJ2-4	-	CASSPNGVWKNIQYF	TGTGCCAGCAGCCCCAACGGGGTGTGGAAAAACATTCAGTACTTC
TRBV3-1	TRBD1	TRBJ1-4	-	CASSKGTGFEKLFF	TGTGCCAGCAGCAAGGGGACAGGGTTTGAAAAACTGTTTTTT
TRBV29-1	-	TRBJ2-3	-	CSIRKTGGRTDTQYF	TGCAGCATAAGAAAGACAGGAGGGCGCACAGATACGCAGTATTTT
TRBV11-2	-	TRBJ2-1	-	CASSASGVSNEQFF	TGTGCCAGCAGCGCATCGGGGGTCTCCAATGAGCAGTTCTTC
TRBV7-6	-	TRBJ1-1	-	CASSPEGPQMNTEAFF	TGTGCCAGCAGCCCTGAGGGGCCCCAAATGAACACTGAAGCTTTCTTT
TRBV6-1	-	TRBJ1-4	-	CASSEAGWVGEKLFF	TGTGCCAGCAGTGAAGCAGGCTGGGTAGGAGAAAAACTGTTTTTT
TRBV9	TRBD2	TRBJ2-3	few	CASSVGGTSGNSQYF	TGTGCCAGCAGCGTAGGGGGGACTAGCGGGAACTCGCAGTATTTT
TRBV10-3	-	TRBJ2-4	few	CAISGVAKNIQYF	TGTGCCATCAGTGGGGTTGCCAAAAACATTCAGTACTTC
TRBV7-2	-	TRBJ1-2	few	CASSLVPEINYGYTF	TGTGCCAGCAGCTTAGTACCTGAGATTAACTATGGCTACACCTTC
TRBV7-9	-	TRBJ1-2	-	CASSLLSTYGYTF	TGTGCCAGCAGCTTATTAAGCACCTATGGCTACACCTTC
TRBV6-1	-	TRBJ1-2	-	CASSEISGQGTLYGYTF	TGTGCCAGCAGTGAAATCTCGGGCCAGGGAACTCTCTATGGCTACACCTTC
TRBV12-3/TRBV12-4	-	TRBJ2-6	many	CASSLIAGANVLTF	TGTGCCAGCAGTTTAATAGCTGGGGCCAACGTCCTGACTTTC
TRBV20-1	TRBD2	TRBJ2-1	few	CSAPLIAGGHNEQFF	TGCAGTGCTCCGTTAATAGCGGGGGGCCACAATGAGCAGTTCTTC
TRBV7-8	-	TRBJ2-7	-	CASSFNREGSRYEQYF	TGTGCCAGCAGCTTCAACAGGGAGGGCAGTCGCTACGAGCAGTACTTC
TRBV20-1	-	TRBJ1-2	-	CSARDRGPVRKNYGYTF	TGCAGTGCTAGAGATAGAGGACCCGTAAGGAAAAACTATGGCTACACCTTC
TRBV7-2	TRBD1	TRBJ1-2	-	CASSRGTAINYGYTF	TGTGCCAGCAGTCGCGGGACAGCGATTAACTATGGCTACACCTTC
TRBV18	TRBD1	TRBJ2-1	few	CASSRTGGSVNEQFF	TGTGCCAGCTCACGAACAGGGGGCTCTGTAAATGAGCAGTTCTTC
TRBV12-3/TRBV12-4	-	TRBJ2-3	-	CASSGRAFSTDTQYF	TGTGCCAGCAGTGGCCGAGCGTTTAGCACAGATACGCAGTATTTT